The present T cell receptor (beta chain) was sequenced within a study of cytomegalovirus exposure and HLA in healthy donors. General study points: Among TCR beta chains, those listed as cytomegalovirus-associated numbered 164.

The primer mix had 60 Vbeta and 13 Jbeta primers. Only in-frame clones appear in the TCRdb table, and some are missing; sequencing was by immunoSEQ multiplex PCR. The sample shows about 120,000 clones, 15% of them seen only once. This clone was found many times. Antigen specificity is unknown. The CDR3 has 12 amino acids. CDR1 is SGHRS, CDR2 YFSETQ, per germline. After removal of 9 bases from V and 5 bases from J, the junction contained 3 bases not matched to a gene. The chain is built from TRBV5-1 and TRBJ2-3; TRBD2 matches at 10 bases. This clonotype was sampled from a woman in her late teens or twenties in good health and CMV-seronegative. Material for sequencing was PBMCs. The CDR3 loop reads CATRLAGDTQYF. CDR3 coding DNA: TGCGCCACGCGACTAGCGGGAGATACGCAGTATTTT.